The T cell receptor beta chain described here comes from a study of vaccination and CD4 T cells after COVID-19. Concerning this clonotype itself: Its cognate antigen is unknown.

V trimming: 1 base; J trimming: 8 bases; junction bases outside the gene matches: 7. Germline loops: CDR1 SGHTA, CDR2 FQGNSA. The CDR3 contains 14 residues. Sequenced with the Oncomine TCR Beta short-read assay was DNA taken from cultured CD4+ T cells. TCRdb reanalysed the PCR reads using MiXCR and keeps one entry per CDR3 protein. The data contain about 14,000 distinct CDR3 sequences, 40% to 60% of them singletons. The sample's treatment: roughly ten-day PBMC culture with coronavirus spike peptide pools or control peptides (ViraFEST assay). Overall study results and limits: Spike mono-reactivity marked 304 of 307 vaccine-specific clones in convalescent patients.

This receptor was identified in a human donor who had recovered from COVID-19. The sample in question was CD4+ T cells from blood, cultured in vitro, obtained before SARS-CoV-2 vaccination. This rearrangement joins TRBV7-2 to TRBJ1-2, with TRBD1 matching over 7 bases. This CDR3 is CASSLGVQGGGYTF. The DNA for the CDR3 is TGTGCCAGCAGCTTAGGTGTCCAGGGGGGAGGCTACACCTTC.